This T cell receptor beta chain was captured in a study of shared clonotypes between healthy human individuals. In the study overall: Every donor yielded three CD4 naive, three CD4 memory, two CD8 naive and one CD8 memory plate. Findings and caveats of the study: Richness estimates generally favored naive over memory subsets.

The germline V gene has CDR1 SEHNR and CDR2 FQNEAQ (reference sequence). V was trimmed by 1 base and J by 3 bases, leaving 6 bases between them. This CDR3 is 13 amino acids long. Naive CD8 cells lacked CD45RO, underwent positive selection for CCR7 and left out terminally differentiated effector memory CD45RA+ cells. Some clones are missing from TCRdb's copy, which holds only in-frame ones; the method was immunoSEQ multiplex PCR. The sample has just over 2,000,000 clones, approximately 94% seen once. Comments on this clone: Its antigen remains unidentified.

The sequenced sample was naive CD8+ T cells sorted from blood. V gene TRBV7-9 combines with J gene TRBJ1-1; weak D call: TRBD1 (5 bases). This clonotype was obtained from a man aged 18 to 29 in good health. This CDR3 is CASSLGDHTEAFF. The CDR3 nucleotides are TGTGCCAGCAGCTTAGGGGACCACACTGAAGCTTTCTTT.